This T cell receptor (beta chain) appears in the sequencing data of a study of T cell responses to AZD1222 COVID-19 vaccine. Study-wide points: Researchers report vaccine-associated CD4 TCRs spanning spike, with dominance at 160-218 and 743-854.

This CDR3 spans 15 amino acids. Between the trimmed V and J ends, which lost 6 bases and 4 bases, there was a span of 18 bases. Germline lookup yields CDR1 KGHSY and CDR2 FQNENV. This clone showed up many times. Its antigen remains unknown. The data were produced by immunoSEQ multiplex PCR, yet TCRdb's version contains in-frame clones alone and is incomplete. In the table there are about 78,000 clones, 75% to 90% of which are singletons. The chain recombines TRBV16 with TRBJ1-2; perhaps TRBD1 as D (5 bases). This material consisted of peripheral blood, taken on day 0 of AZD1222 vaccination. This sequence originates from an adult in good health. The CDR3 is CASSDPGDSFYGYTF. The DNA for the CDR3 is TGTGCCAGCAGTGATCCGGGAGACAGCTTCTATGGCTACACCTTC.